The 3 T cell receptor beta chains presented below share a single source sample, sequenced in a study of T cells in Graves' hyperthyroidism and ophthalmopathy. RNA transcripts were the template for amplifying TCR beta CDR3 regions. The HTBI primer set drove a first-round RT-PCR of the TCR CDR3. From the multiplex PCR reads, TCRdb called clonotypes with MiXCR, one entry per CDR3 protein. The sample includes 500,000 to 800,000 distinct CDR3 sequences, about 45% of them seen just once. Sequencing used peripheral blood or thyroid tissue (not recorded which). The origin of the receptors is an adult man with Graves' disease, either hyperthyroidism or ophthalmopathy (not recorded which).

The chain has TRBV2 and TRBJ2-6; 7 nucleotides agree with TRBD1. Germline-derived CDR1 and CDR2 are SNHLY and FYNNEI. CDR3 length: 17 amino acids. The J segment lost 0 bases and the V segment lost 4 bases, leaving 6 bases of the junction unmatched. CDR3 in amino acids: CASSARGDSSGANVLTF. The CDR3 region has the DNA TGTGCCAGCAGTGCAAGAGGGGACAGCTCTGGGGCCAACGTCCTGACTTTC.

Regarding this clonotype: With a much larger clone just one base away, this may be a read error. The rearrangement uses TRBV5-1 and TRBJ1-5; no definite D call. Trimming took off 5 bases at V and 9 bases at J, with 15 bases between the two ends. Germline values: CDR1 SGHRS, CDR2 YFSETQ. CDR3 length: 13 amino acids. The CDR3 sequence is CASSEFAGRPQHF. The CDR3 nucleotides are TGCGCCAGCAGTGAGTTCGCGGGTCGGCCCCAGCATTTT.

The chain carries TRBV29-1 and TRBJ1-2; TRBD1 is a possible D gene (5 bases). Trimming left V 0 bases short and J 7 bases short, with 12 bases between. This CDR3 has 13 amino acids. From germline, CDR1 is SQVTM and CDR2 ANQGSEA. The CDR3 is CSVEDGGTGGYTF. The DNA of the CDR3 is TGCAGCGTTGAAGACGGGGGGACGGGTGGCTACACCTTC. The full variable domain, its missing parts supplied by reference TRBV29-1 and TRBJ1-2, is SAVISQKPSRDICQRGTSLTIQCQVDSQVTMMFWYRQQPGQSLTLIATANQGSEATYESGFVIDKFPISRPNLTFSTLTVSNMSPEDSSIYLCSVEDGGTGGYTFGSGTRLTVV.